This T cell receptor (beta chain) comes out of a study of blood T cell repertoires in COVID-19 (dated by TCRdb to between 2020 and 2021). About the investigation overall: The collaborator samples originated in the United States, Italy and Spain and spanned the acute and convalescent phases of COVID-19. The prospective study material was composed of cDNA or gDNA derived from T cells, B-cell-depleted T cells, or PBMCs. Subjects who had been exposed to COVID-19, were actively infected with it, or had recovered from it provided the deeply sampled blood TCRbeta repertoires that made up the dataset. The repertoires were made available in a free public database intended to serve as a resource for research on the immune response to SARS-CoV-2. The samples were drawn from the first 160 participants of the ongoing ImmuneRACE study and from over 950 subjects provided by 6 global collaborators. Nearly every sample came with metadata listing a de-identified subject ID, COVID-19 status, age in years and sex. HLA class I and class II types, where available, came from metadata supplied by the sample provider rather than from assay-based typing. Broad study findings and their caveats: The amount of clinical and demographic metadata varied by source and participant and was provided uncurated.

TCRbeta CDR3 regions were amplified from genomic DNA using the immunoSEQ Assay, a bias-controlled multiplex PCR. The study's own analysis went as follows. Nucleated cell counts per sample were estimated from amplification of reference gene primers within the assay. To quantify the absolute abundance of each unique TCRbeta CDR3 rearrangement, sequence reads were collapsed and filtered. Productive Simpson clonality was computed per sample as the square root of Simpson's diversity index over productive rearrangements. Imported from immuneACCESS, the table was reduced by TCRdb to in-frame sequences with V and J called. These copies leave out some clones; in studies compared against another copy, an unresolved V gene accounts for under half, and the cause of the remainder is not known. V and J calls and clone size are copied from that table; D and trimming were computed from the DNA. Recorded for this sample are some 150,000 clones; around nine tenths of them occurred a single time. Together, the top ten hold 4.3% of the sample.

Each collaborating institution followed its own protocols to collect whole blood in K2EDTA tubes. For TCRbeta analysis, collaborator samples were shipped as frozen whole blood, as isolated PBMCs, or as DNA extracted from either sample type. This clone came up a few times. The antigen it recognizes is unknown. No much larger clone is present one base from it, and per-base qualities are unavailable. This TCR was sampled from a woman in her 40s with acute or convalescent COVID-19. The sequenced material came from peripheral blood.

The CDR3 has the sequence CASSHQGWNEQYF. In nucleotide form, the sequence is TGCGCCAGCAGTCACCAGGGTTGGAACGAGCAGTACTTC. Rearrangement joined TRBV23-1 to TRBJ2-7; the D segment could be TRBD1, given 5 matching bases. TRBV23-1 is an ORF, with its function uncertain. From the cysteine through the phenylalanine, the CDR3 covers 13 amino acids. Only CDR3 DNA remains: 39 bases, in frame from the first base. Deletion took 3 bases off V and 5 bases off J, with a span of 11 bases between the germline ends.